The entry below describes one T cell receptor beta chain. This sample is drawn from a study of control samples from healthy donors and cancer patients. Measured with immunoSEQ multiplex PCR; TCRdb has only the in-frame clones, and not every one. The sample holds fewer than 150,000 clones; approximately 90% are singletons and the top ten take more than 6.5%. The germline gives CDR1 ENHRY, CDR2 SYGVKD. The CDR3 length is 12 residues. Trimming removed 6 bases at V and 11 bases at J, with 11 bases between. The genes are TRBV10-3 and TRBJ1-6, with D possibly matching TRBD1 (6 bases). Material: blood. The sequence was collected from a young man in good health. CDR3 coding DNA: TGTGCCATCAGGCCAGAGGGGGCACCCCTCCACTTT. It codes for CAIRPEGAPLHF.